This record looks at one TCR beta chain sequence and its context. The target antigen is unknown. The sample originates from a study of response to subunit inactivated influenza vaccine. Broader study findings: Seasonal influenza vaccination, on each occasion, was suggested by the authors to recruit few new T cells.

The CDR3 has 15 amino acids. Trimming took 3 bases from V and 8 from J, leaving 20 bases between them. Germline CDR1 reads DFQATT; CDR2 reads SNEGSKA (reference sequence). Via MiXCR, TCRdb re-called the RT-PCR reads, giving one row per CDR3 protein. This sample has a few hundred thousand distinct CDR3 sequences, with over 9.5% found just once. Sequenced here: PBMCs from blood, sampled around seven weeks after vaccination. The sequence was collected from a man aged 45 to 65 who received an inactivated influenza vaccine. The genes are TRBV20-1 and TRBJ2-1, with a possible D match to TRBD1 (5 bases). The CDR3 reads CSASIGAVGTDEQFF. The CDR3 nucleotides read TGCAGTGCTAGTATAGGGGCGGTGGGTACAGATGAGCAGTTCTTC.